This T cell receptor beta chain stems from a study of T cells in Graves' hyperthyroidism and ophthalmopathy (dated 2019 in TCRdb). General notes on the study: Peripheral blood was sampled at the time of initial diagnosis, prior to any treatment. After sampling, hyperthyroidism patients received methimazole starting at 30 mg daily, and ophthalmopathy patients received high-dose intravenous methylprednisolone. TCR Vbeta CDR3 sequencing of approximately 140 peripheral blood samples (about 45 ophthalmopathy, 75 hyperthyroidism and some 17 progressor patients) is reported in the paper. To identify distinguishing TCR V-J signatures, a discovery cohort of about 100 patients was used, comprising 40 to 45 with Graves' ophthalmopathy and some 60 with stable Graves' hyperthyroidism. The approximately 90 discovery patients were randomly split 7:3 into training and test sets. In addition, the study compared T-cell repertoires in thyroid tissue and in blood from over 5 Graves' hyperthyroidism patients. Whether ophthalmopathy could be predicted prospectively was tested in an independent validation cohort made up of 18 hyperthyroidism patients plus 17 patients who later progressed to ophthalmopathy.

The paper as a whole reports these results and caveats: Ophthalmopathy was separated from stable hyperthyroidism by a 13 V-J signature model, with about 86% sensitivity and roughly 81% specificity obtained in cross-validation and 80%/75% obtained in testing. No statistical method was used to fix the sample size in advance, and group allocation was not hidden from the investigators. In validation, the model predicted progression to ophthalmopathy a median of about 6.5 months before onset, with roughly 68% sensitivity and roughly 77% specificity. Most expanded thyroid clonotypes (frequency above 0.001) were also detected in blood, a finding suggesting that blood repertoires may reflect thyroid immune responses.

Ophthalmopathy patients had moderately to severely active disease, with a Clinical Activity Score of 3 or more, a NOSPECS grade of 4 or more, and a disease duration of less than 3 months. Patients with uncontrolled infections, other autoimmune diseases, pregnancy or lactation were excluded. Diagnoses relied on clinical symptoms, serum thyroxine and TRAb, thyroid ultrasound and orbital computed tomography. Ficoll-Paque density gradient centrifugation was used to isolate PBMCs from under 11 ml of fresh peripheral blood. Total RNA was extracted using Trizol reagent, and RNA quality was assessed on an Agilent 2100 Bioanalyzer. Amplification of TCR beta CDR3 regions was carried out from RNA transcripts. The TCR CDR3 was subjected to a first round of RT-PCR using the HTBI primer set and the Qiagen OneStep RT-PCR kit. Libraries were constructed in a second round of multiplex PCR, after which size selection and purification were performed. Sequencing of the libraries was done on an Illumina HiSeq2000 using paired-end 100 bp reads. Per the authors' processing: SOAPnuke was used to process the raw data, with reads discarded if the reads contained adapters or uncalled bases, had a mean Phred below 15, or lacked an exact constant-primer or identifier match. High-quality paired reads were merged using COPE v1.2.5, and each unique nucleotide sequence was defined as a clonotype. MiTCR v1.1 was used to align the clonotypes against IMGT TRBV, TRBD and TRBJ reference segments. The analysis included only V-J combinations with a frequency above 0.0001, which together covered 99.2% of the repertoires. A TCS score was defined as the ratio between F50 (clonal expansion) and ExV (chaos), using BLOSUM62-based TCRdist between CDR3 peptides within each V-J. Welch's t-statistics and random forest reduced 500 to 550 V-J features to 13, which were used in a naive Bayes classifier (R e1071). Using fastp at Q25 and MiXCR, TCRdb reprocessed the public reads and kept productive beta chains. Rows merge per CDR3 protein into single entries with the most common DNA and genes. TCRdb assigned the V and J calls; the authors' analysis was not used. The table for this sample lists 620,000 or so distinct CDR3 sequences; roughly 14% of them were counted only once. The ten largest clonotypes hold approximately 12% of the sample.

This clonotype has only a few counts. Its antigen is unknown. No clone much larger than this one lies a single base away; base qualities are absent. Including the terminal cysteine and phenylalanine, the CDR3 comprises 16 residues. Only the CDR3 DNA stays, 48 bases, in frame from base 1. As encoded in the germline V gene, CDR1 is LGHNA while CDR2 is YSLEER. Cut back by 0 bases and 8 bases, the V and J ends lie 19 bases apart. The sequenced material came from blood. The rearranged chain carries TRBV4-3 and TRBJ1-2; a tentative D match to TRBD1 spans 5 bases. This clonotype originated in a woman aged 45-65 years with Graves' ophthalmopathy. The nucleotide sequence is TGCGCCAGCAGCCAAGATGGATCCTGGGGGTGGAACGGCTACACCTTC. It translates to CASSQDGSWGWNGYTF.